This TCR beta chain derives from a study of blood T cell repertoires in COVID-19. Overall study: COVID-19 samples from acute and convalescent phases originated in the United States, Italy and Spain. Nucleic acid was either cDNA or gDNA, and it came from T cells, B-cell-depleted T cells, or PBMCs.

Only in-frame clones appear in the TCRdb table, and some are missing; sequencing was by immunoSEQ multiplex PCR. The table shows about 260,000 clones, with under 90% occurring only once. Everyone who took part was about 18 to 90 years old, and they came from about two dozen US areas. Participant-reported clinical history was the basis for cohort assignment. The CDR3 totals 13 residues. CDR1 and CDR2 from the germline V gene are MNHEY and SMNVEV (reference sequence). Between the trimmed V and J ends, which lost 7 bases and 3 bases, there was a span of 12 bases. The sample consisted of PBMCs or T cells enriched from blood (not recorded which). The chain combines TRBV27 with TRBJ1-1, with D uncertain. The receptor's source is a man younger than 40 with acute COVID-19. CDR3 in amino acids: CASKRVGYTEAFF. DNA for the CDR3: TGTGCCAGCAAGCGGGTGGGATACACTGAAGCTTTCTTT.